The clone carrying this T cell receptor (beta chain) turned up a few times. What it binds is not known. V was clipped by 6 bases and J by 4 bases; unmatched bases: 4. CDR1 and CDR2 (germline): SQVTM, ANQGSEA. The CDR3 is 12 amino acids. Each donor gave about 9.3 milliliters of peripheral blood. Total RNA extracted from each sample amounted to at least 6 micrograms. This entry comes from a study of blood T cells in healthy people across ages. Study conclusions and caveats: Roughly linear age-related decline in beta diversity appeared, significant by age around 38.

Next came a second PCR, run for about 6 to 12 cycles, which used a sample-barcoded 5' primer along with a J-beta primer mix. TCRdb analysed the 5' RACE reads with MiXCR anew, one entry per CDR3 protein. The data hold approximately 1.5 million distinct CDR3 sequences, with about 31% observed a single time. The rearrangement joins TRBV29-1 to TRBJ2-3; 7 nucleotides match TRBD1. The TCR was taken from a woman in her twenties or thirties in good health. Sequenced: blood. The CDR3 DNA reads as TGCAGCGTCTCTACAGGGGCAGATACGCAGTATTTT. Protein product: CSVSTGADTQYF.